The 30 T cell receptor beta chains below all came from one sample that was sequenced in a study of blood T cell repertoires in COVID-19. The method was immunoSEQ multiplex PCR; TCRdb's version includes in-frame clones alone and lacks a portion of them. Among approximately 360,000 clones listed, roughly 90% were seen once. The source material was peripheral blood. These TCRs come from a man aged 35 to 55 with acute or convalescent COVID-19.

The chain combines TRBV30 with TRBJ2-5; maybe TRBD1 (6 bases). The V end was cut by 3 bases, the J end by 6 bases, with 8 bases between. Germline CDR1 is GTSNPN and CDR2 is SVGIG (reference sequence). CDR3 size: 11 residues. The CDR3 spells CAWRGAQTQYF. In DNA, the CDR3 is TGTGCCTGGAGGGGGGCCCAGACCCAGTACTTC.

The V and J genes are TRBV9 and TRBJ1-2; a weak D match, TRBD1 (6 bases). V was shortened by 0 bases and J by 5 bases, with 11 bases between the two germline ends. CDR3 length: 14 amino acids. The germline CDR1 and CDR2 sequences are SGDLS and YYNGEE. CDR3 residues: CASSVAPDSYGYTF. DNA for the CDR3: TGTGCCAGCAGCGTAGCCCCGGACAGTTATGGCTACACCTTC.

The count of this clone is one. CDR3 in amino acids: CASSRGTSGNEQFF. In DNA, the CDR3 is TGTGCCAGCAGCCGAGGGACTAGCGGAAATGAGCAGTTCTTC. The chain links TRBV7-8 to TRBJ2-1, with 11 bases lining up with TRBD2. CDR3 length: 14 amino acids. CDR1 and CDR2 (germline): SGHVS, FQNEAQ. V was clipped by 5 bases and J by 7 bases; unmatched bases: 4.

The CDR3 here is CASIPTQGGPGQIYEQYF. CDR3 sequence (DNA): TGTGCCAGCATCCCGACCCAAGGGGGTCCGGGACAAATATACGAGCAGTACTTC. The chain joins TRBV7-9 to TRBJ2-7, with TRBD1 as a possible D gene (6 bases). The CDR3 consists of 18 residues. The germline gives CDR1 SEHNR, CDR2 FQNEAQ (reference sequence). With 7 bases removed from V and 4 bases from J, the gap between germline ends came to 29 bases.

V gene TRBV30 combines with J gene TRBJ1-2; 8 bases fit TRBD1. With V trimmed by 2 bases and J by 4 bases, 9 bases remained unmatched. Germline-derived CDR1 and CDR2 are GTSNPN and SVGIG (reference sequence). The CDR3 totals 15 residues. In nucleotides, the CDR3 is TGTGCCTGGAGTATAACAGGGGGTGAAATCTATGGCTACACCTTC. This gives the protein CAWSITGGEIYGYTF.

This clone is a singleton in its sample. V gene TRBV27 combines with J gene TRBJ2-1; 7 positions agree with TRBD2. With V trimmed by 6 bases and J by 6 bases, 17 bases remained unmatched. Germline assignment: CDR1 MNHEY and CDR2 SMNVEV (reference sequence). CDR3 size: 17 residues. CDR3 DNA sequence: TGTGCCAGCAGGCTCAACGCAGCGGGACTTTCTCTCAATGAGCAGTTCTTC. It encodes CASRLNAAGLSLNEQFF.

V usage is TRBV3-1 (or the pseudogene TRBV3-2) and J usage is TRBJ2-1; D is possibly TRBD2 (5 bases). This CDR3 has 14 residues. Germline CDR1 and CDR2: LGHDT and YNNKEL (reference sequence). V dropped 1 base and J dropped 4 bases, with 8 bases sitting between them. The CDR3 is CASSQGTRYNEQFF. CDR3 bases: TGTGCCAGCAGCCAAGGGACTCGTTACAATGAGCAGTTCTTC.

J is TRBJ2-2 and V is TRBV2; 11 nucleotides align to TRBD2. V shed 8 bases, J shed 4 bases, and the junction held 0 bases outside the gene matches. Germline V gives CDR1 SNHLY, CDR2 FYNNEI. There are 13 residues in the CDR3. The CDR3 bases are TGTGCCAGCGGGACTAGCGGCACCGGGGAGCTGTTTTTT. Translation gives CASGTSGTGELFF.

The rearrangement uses TRBV7-9 and TRBJ1-1; 8 nucleotides line up with TRBD1. Per germline, CDR1 SEHNR and CDR2 FQNEAQ (reference sequence). Germline trimming cut 0 bases from V and 1 base from J; bases unmatched to any gene: 4. This CDR3 spans 16 amino acids. The CDR3 here is CASSLAGQVRNTEAFF. The DNA of the CDR3 is TGTGCCAGCAGCTTAGCGGGACAGGTGCGGAACACTGAAGCTTTCTTT.

This clone occurred a few times. This chain connects TRBV30 to TRBJ1-3; maybe TRBD1 (6 bases). The CDR3 is made up of 13 amino acids. Trimming took off 0 bases at V and 5 bases at J, with 8 bases between the two ends. Germline V gives CDR1 GTSNPN, CDR2 SVGIG (reference sequence). CDR3 loop: CAWSVGDRNTIYF. The CDR3, as DNA: TGTGCCTGGAGTGTAGGGGACAGAAACACCATATATTTT.

The chain joins TRBV4-1 to TRBJ2-2; possibly TRBD1 for D (6 bases). Germline V CDR1 and CDR2: MGHRA, YSYEKL. The CDR3 contains 14 residues. V lost 3 bases and J 4 bases, leaving 9 bases between the germline ends. CDR3 DNA sequence: TGCGCCAGCAGCCATCCAGGGGCCACCGGGGAGCTGTTTTTT. Residues: CASSHPGATGELFF.

This clone occurred once. The J gene is TRBJ1-5, the V gene TRBV27; TRBD1 matches at 8 bases. V shed 6 bases, J shed 6 bases, and the junction held 4 bases outside the gene matches. The CDR3 extends over 13 amino acids. The germline V gene encodes CDR1 MNHEY and CDR2 SMNVEV (reference sequence). In DNA, the CDR3 is TGTGCCAGCAGCTCAGACAGGGGTCAGCCCCAGCATTTT. Amino acid sequence: CASSSDRGQPQHF.

The chain uses TRBV3-1 (or the pseudogene TRBV3-2) and TRBJ1-2, with TRBD1 matching 9 bases. J was trimmed by 5 bases and V by 4 bases; bases with no gene match: 5. CDR1 LGHDT and CDR2 YNNKEL come from the germline V gene (reference sequence). The CDR3 length is 14 residues. The CDR3 loop reads CASSRGTGTYGYTF. DNA of the CDR3: TGTGCCAGCAGCCGCGGGACAGGGACATATGGCTACACCTTC.

V gene TRBV28 combines with J gene TRBJ1-2; TRBD1 might be the D (6 bases). CDR1 is MDHEN, CDR2 SYDVKM, per germline. V was trimmed by 2 bases and J by 4 bases, leaving 8 bases between them. This CDR3 comprises 13 residues. In nucleotides, the CDR3 is TGTGCCAGCAGTTTAGGACAGTTCTATGGCTACACCTTC. The encoded protein is CASSLGQFYGYTF.

The chain is built from TRBV7-8 and TRBJ2-7; the D is unclear. Per the germline V gene, CDR1 is SGHVS and CDR2 is FQNEAQ. There are 15 residues in the CDR3. The ends were cut back, 1 base at V and 4 bases at J, with 14 bases in the middle. CDR3 sequence: CASSLVLAPEYEQYF. Here the CDR3 DNA reads TGTGCCAGCAGCTTAGTGTTAGCTCCCGAATACGAGCAGTACTTC.

In DNA, the CDR3 is TGTGCCAGCAGCTCACTAGAAATTGATACGCAGTATTTT. It encodes CASSSLEIDTQYF. This chain joins TRBV11-2 and TRBJ2-3, with D possibly matching TRBD2 (5 bases). The length of the CDR3 is 13 residues. V was shortened by 4 bases and J by 6 bases, with 11 bases between the two germline ends. The germline gives CDR1 SGHAT, CDR2 FQNNGV.

The rearrangement uses TRBV24-1 and TRBJ2-7; maybe TRBD1 (6 bases). Trimming cost V 3 bases and J 3 bases, with 8 bases left between them. CDR1 is KGHDR, CDR2 SFDVKD, per germline. The CDR3 is 13 amino acids. The CDR3 sequence: CATSDVDSYEQYF. The DNA for the CDR3 is TGTGCCACCAGTGATGTGGACAGCTACGAGCAGTACTTC.

This clone was seen just once. Its ends do not fully match the called genes, so a read error is possible. The chain has TRBV7-7 and TRBJ2-4; D may be TRBD1 (5 bases). The CDR3 has 19 amino acids. In germline, CDR1 is SSHAT, CDR2 FNYEAQ (reference sequence). The CDR3 here is CASSPTVDSQQLAKNIQYF. For the CDR3, the DNA is TGTGCTAGCAGCCCGACCGTAGACAGCCAACAACTAGCCAAAAACATTCAGTACTTC.

V is TRBV7-9 and J is TRBJ1-1; TRBD1 is a possible D gene (6 bases). The CDR3 is made up of 15 amino acids. The V gene lost 7 bases and the J gene lost 1 base, with 16 bases spanning the gap. Looked up from germline, CDR1 is SEHNR and CDR2 is FQNEAQ (reference sequence). CDR3 sequence (DNA): TGTGCCAGCACCCCAGGGGAAGGTACGAACACTGAAGCTTTCTTT. Encoded protein: CASTPGEGTNTEAFF.

The chain carries TRBV10-3 and TRBJ1-1; maybe TRBD1 (5 bases). Germline lookup yields CDR1 ENHRY and CDR2 SYGVKD. The CDR3 contains 15 residues. V lost 3 bases and J 1 base, leaving 12 bases between the germline ends. For the CDR3, the DNA is TGTGCCATCAGTGAAAAACAGGCCGAGAACACTGAAGCTTTCTTT. This sequence encodes CAISEKQAENTEAFF.

The V call is TRBV29-1, the J call TRBJ2-1, with D possibly being TRBD2 (6 bases). Germline V gene data show CDR1 as SQVTM and CDR2 as ANQGSEA. V shed 4 bases and J shed 8 bases, with 12 bases lying between them. CDR3 size: 12 residues. The CDR3 DNA sequence: TGCAGCGTTGGAGGTGGAGGGGATGAGCAGTTCTTC. Translation: CSVGGGGDEQFF.

The chain carries TRBV7-9 and TRBJ1-2; D possibly corresponds to TRBD1 (5 bases). The CDR3 consists of 12 residues. V dropped 5 bases and J dropped 4 bases, with 8 bases sitting between them. Germline V gene lookup returns CDR1 SEHNR and CDR2 FQNEAQ (reference sequence). Here the CDR3 DNA reads TGTGCCAGCAGCGTCGACAGCTATGGCTACACCTTC. Translation gives CASSVDSYGYTF.

CDR3 bases: TGTGCCTCAAGGGACAGGGTGAACACCGGGGAGCTGTTTTTT. Protein sequence: CASRDRVNTGELFF. This rearrangement joins TRBV19 to TRBJ2-2, with 9 bases lining up with TRBD1. The ends lost 11 bases at V and 1 base at J; junction bases unmatched: 5. The CDR3 loop spans 14 amino acids. CDR1 is LNHDA, CDR2 SQIVND, per germline (reference sequence).

J is TRBJ2-2 and V is TRBV28, with 8 bases aligning to TRBD2. The germline V gene encodes CDR1 MDHEN and CDR2 SYDVKM. J lost 6 bases, V lost 3 bases, and 6 bases had no gene match. This CDR3 is 15 amino acids long. The CDR3 protein is CASSFRGGRPGELFF. CDR3 in DNA: TGTGCCAGCAGTTTTCGGGGGGGCCGACCCGGGGAGCTGTTTTTT.

The CDR3 DNA reads TGTGCCAGCAGCGGTGGGGGCTCCTCCTACGAGCAGTACTTC. Translation: CASSGGGSSYEQYF. This chain connects TRBV7-2 to TRBJ2-7; the D gene is possibly TRBD1 (6 bases). V lost 5 bases, J lost 0 bases, and 11 bases lay in between. This CDR3 has 14 amino acids. Germline V gives CDR1 SGHTA, CDR2 FQGNSA.

The chain links TRBV18 to TRBJ1-5; 7 nucleotides align to TRBD1. The V gene's germline CDR1 is KGHSH and CDR2 LQKENI. The CDR3 loop spans 16 amino acids. Germline trimming cut 2 bases from V and 3 bases from J; bases unmatched to any gene: 7. CDR3 sequence: CASSPFTGTVNQPQHF. CDR3 bases: TGTGCCAGCTCACCATTTACCGGGACAGTCAATCAGCCCCAGCATTTT.

This clone occurred a few times. The chain combines TRBV9 with TRBJ2-1; possible D gene TRBD1, 6 bases. Per the germline V gene, CDR1 is SGDLS and CDR2 is YYNGEE. Trimming stripped 0 bases from V and 10 bases from J, with 14 bases between. There are 14 residues in the CDR3. The CDR3 DNA reads as TGTGCCAGCAGCGTAGCAGTCGTGGGGGCAGAGCAGTTCTTC. Its translation is CASSVAVVGAEQFF.

This rearrangement joins TRBV5-4 to TRBJ1-6, with 12 nucleotides matching TRBD1. The CDR3 has 17 amino acids. V shed 4 bases and J 1 base; nucleotides not matched to a gene: 3. Germline V CDR1 and CDR2: SGHNT, YYREEE (reference sequence). The CDR3 reads CASSGTGGRSYNSPLHF. CDR3 nucleotide sequence: TGTGCCAGCAGCGGGACAGGGGGCAGGTCCTATAATTCACCCCTCCACTTT.

V gene TRBV7-8 combines with J gene TRBJ1-6; 7 nucleotides match TRBD1. CDR1 SGHVS and CDR2 FQNEAQ come from the germline V gene. The CDR3 runs to 15 residues. V lost 6 bases, J lost 6 bases, and 8 bases stayed unmatched. The CDR3 here is CASRQTGTANSPLHF. CDR3 nucleotide sequence: TGTGCCAGCAGGCAAACCGGGACAGCTAATTCACCCCTCCACTTT.

V usage is TRBV27 and J usage is TRBJ2-1; 15 bases align to TRBD2. V gave up 2 bases and J gave up 0 bases; unmatched junction bases: 11. The CDR3 length is 21 residues. The germline CDR1 and CDR2 sequences are MNHEY and SMNVEV (reference sequence). CDR3 amino acids: CASSLHLAGTSGRSSYNEQFF. The CDR3, as DNA: TGTGCCAGCAGTTTACACCTAGCCGGGACTAGCGGGAGGAGCTCCTACAATGAGCAGTTCTTC.